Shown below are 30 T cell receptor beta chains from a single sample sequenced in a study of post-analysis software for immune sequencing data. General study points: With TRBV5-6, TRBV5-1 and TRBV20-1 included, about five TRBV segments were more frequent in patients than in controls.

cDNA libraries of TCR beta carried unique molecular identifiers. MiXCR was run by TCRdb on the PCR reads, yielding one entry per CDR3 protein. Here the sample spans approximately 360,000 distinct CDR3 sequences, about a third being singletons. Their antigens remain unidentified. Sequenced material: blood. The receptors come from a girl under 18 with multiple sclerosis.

Here the CDR3 reads CASSSGRGGTDGYTF. DNA of the CDR3: TGTGCCAGCAGCTCCGGCCGGGGGGGGACGGATGGCTACACCTTC. The chain recombines TRBV7-2 with TRBJ1-2; tentative D call: TRBD1 (5 bases). Germline V CDR1 and CDR2: SGHTA, FQGNSA. The CDR3 consists of 15 residues. Trimming took off 4 bases at V and 6 bases at J, with 18 bases between the two ends.

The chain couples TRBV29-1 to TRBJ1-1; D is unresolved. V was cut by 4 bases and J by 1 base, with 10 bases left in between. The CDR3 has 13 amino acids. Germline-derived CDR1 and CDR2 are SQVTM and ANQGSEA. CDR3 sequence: CSVARQPNTEAFF. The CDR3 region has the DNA TGCAGCGTTGCCCGGCAGCCGAACACTGAAGCTTTCTTT.

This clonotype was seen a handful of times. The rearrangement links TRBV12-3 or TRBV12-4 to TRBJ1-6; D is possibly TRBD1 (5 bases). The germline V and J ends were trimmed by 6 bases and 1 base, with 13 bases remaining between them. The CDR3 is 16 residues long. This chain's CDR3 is CASSGTGRSYNSPLHF. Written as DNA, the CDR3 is TGTGCCAGCAGCGGGACGGGACGGTCCTATAATTCACCCCTCCACTTT.

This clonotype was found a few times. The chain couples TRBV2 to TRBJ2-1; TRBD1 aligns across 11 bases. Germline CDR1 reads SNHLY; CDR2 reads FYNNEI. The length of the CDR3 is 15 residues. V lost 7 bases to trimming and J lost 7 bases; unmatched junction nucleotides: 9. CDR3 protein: CASTPGQGASNEQFF. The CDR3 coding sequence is TGTGCCAGCACCCCCGGACAGGGGGCGTCGAATGAGCAGTTCTTC.

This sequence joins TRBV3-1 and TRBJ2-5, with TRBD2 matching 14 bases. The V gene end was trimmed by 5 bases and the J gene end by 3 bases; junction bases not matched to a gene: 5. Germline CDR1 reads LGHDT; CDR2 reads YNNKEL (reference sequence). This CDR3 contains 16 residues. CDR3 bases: TGTGCCAGCAGCAGAGGACTAGCGGGGGGCGAAGAGACCCAGTACTTC. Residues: CASSRGLAGGEETQYF.

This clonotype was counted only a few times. This CDR3 reads CASSLVFGGGRGQETQYF. The CDR3 DNA follows: TGCGCCAGCAGCTTGGTGTTTGGGGGAGGACGGGGACAAGAGACCCAGTACTTC. This sequence joins TRBV5-1 and TRBJ2-5; perhaps TRBD2 as D (6 bases). CDR1 SGHRS and CDR2 YFSETQ come from the germline V gene. CDR3 length: 18 residues. The V end was cut by 0 bases, the J end by 2 bases, with 20 bases between.

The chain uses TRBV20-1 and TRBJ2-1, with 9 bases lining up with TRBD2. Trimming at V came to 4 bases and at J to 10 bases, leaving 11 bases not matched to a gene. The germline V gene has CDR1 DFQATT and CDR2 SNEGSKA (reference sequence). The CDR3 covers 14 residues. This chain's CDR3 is CSAILAGNRGEQFF. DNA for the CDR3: TGCAGTGCTATACTAGCGGGCAACCGGGGAGAGCAGTTCTTC.

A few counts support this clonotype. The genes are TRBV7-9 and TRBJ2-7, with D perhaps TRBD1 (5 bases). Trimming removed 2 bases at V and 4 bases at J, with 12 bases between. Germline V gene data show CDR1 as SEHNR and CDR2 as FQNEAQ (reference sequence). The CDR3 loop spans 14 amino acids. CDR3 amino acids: CASSLRGSLYEQYF. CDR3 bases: TGTGCCAGCAGCTTAAGGGGCTCCCTTTACGAGCAGTACTTC. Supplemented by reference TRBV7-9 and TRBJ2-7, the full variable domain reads DTGVSQNPRHKITKRGQNVTFRCDPISEHNRLYWYRQTLGQGPEFLTYFQNEAQLEKSRLLSDRFSAERPKGSFSTLEIQRTEQGDSAMYLCASSLRGSLYEQYFGPGTRLTVT.

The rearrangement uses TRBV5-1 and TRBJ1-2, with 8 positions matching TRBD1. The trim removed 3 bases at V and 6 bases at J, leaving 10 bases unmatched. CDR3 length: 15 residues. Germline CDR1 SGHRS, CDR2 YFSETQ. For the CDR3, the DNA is TGCGCCAGCAGCTGGTCGGCCTGGACAGGGAATGGCTACACCTTC. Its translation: CASSWSAWTGNGYTF. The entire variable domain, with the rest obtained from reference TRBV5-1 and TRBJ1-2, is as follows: KAGVTQTPRYLIKTRGQQVTLSCSPISGHRSVSWYQQTPGQGLQFLFEYFSETQRNKGNFPGRFSGRQFSNSRSEMNVSTLELGDSALYLCASSWSAWTGNGYTFGSGTRLTVV.

CDR3 protein: CSAREDRTGELFF. CDR3 nucleotides: TGCAGTGCTAGGGAAGACCGCACCGGGGAGCTGTTTTTT. The chain links TRBV20-1 to TRBJ2-2; D is uncertain. CDR1 DFQATT and CDR2 SNEGSKA come from the germline V gene (reference sequence). Trimming removed 3 bases from V and 4 bases from J, with 9 bases in between. CDR3 size: 13 residues.

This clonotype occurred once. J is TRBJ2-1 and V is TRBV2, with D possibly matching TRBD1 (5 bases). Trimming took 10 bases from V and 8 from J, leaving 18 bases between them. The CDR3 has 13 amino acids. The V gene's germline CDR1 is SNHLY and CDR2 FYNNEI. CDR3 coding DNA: TGTGCCATCAACGCACGTGGGGCCTATGAGCAGTTCTTC. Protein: CAINARGAYEQFF.

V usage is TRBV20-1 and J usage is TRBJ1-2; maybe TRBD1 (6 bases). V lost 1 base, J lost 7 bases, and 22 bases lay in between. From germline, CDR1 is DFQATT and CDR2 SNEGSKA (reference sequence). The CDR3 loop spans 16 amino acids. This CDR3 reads CSARVPGQIIRVGYTF. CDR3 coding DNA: TGCAGTGCTAGAGTGCCCGGACAGATAATTCGTGTTGGCTACACCTTC.

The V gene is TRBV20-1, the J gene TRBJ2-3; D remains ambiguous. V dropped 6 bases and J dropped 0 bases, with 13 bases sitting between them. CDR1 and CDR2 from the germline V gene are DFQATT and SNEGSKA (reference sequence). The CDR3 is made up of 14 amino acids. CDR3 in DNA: TGCAGTGCCAGTACCCCTACTAGCACAGATACGCAGTATTTT. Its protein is CSASTPTSTDTQYF.

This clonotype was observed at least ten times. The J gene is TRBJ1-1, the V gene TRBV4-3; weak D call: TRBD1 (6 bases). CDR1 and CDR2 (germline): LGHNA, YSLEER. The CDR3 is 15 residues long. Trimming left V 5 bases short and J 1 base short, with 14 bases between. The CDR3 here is CASSEQLQGNTEAFF. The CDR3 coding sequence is TGCGCCAGCAGCGAGCAATTACAGGGGAACACTGAAGCTTTCTTT.

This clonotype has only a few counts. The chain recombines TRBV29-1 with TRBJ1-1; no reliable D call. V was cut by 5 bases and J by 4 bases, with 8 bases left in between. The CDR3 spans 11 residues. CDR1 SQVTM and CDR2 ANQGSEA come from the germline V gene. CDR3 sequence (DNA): TGCAGCGTTAAATCGACCACTGAAGCTTTCTTT. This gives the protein CSVKSTTEAFF.

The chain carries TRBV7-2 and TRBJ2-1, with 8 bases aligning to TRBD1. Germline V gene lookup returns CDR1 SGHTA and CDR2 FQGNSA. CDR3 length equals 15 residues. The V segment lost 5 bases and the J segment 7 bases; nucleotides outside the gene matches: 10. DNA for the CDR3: TGTGCCAGCAGCCCGACCGGACAGGGAACTAATGAGCAGTTCTTC. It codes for CASSPTGQGTNEQFF.

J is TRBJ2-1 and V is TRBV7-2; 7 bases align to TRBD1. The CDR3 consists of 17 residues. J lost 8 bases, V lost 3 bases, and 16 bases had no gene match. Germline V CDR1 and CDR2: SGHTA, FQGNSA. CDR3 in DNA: TGTGCCAGCAGCTTCTACGTCGACAGGGTCACATGGGATGAGCAGTTCTTC. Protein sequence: CASSFYVDRVTWDEQFF.

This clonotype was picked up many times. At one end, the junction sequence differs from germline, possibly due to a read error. The CDR3 DNA reads as TGTGCCAGCAGTGATCAAGAGACCCAGTACTTC. It is translated as CASSDQETQYF. The chain joins TRBV5-1 to TRBJ2-5; unclear D gene. CDR1 is SGHRS and CDR2 is YFSETQ in the germline V gene. CDR3 length: 11 residues.

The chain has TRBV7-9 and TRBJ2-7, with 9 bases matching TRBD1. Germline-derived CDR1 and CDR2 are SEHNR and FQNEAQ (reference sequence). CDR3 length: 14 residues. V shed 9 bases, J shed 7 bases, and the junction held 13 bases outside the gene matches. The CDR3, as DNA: TGTGCCAGTGACCCGGGACAGGGATGGGATGAGCAGTACTTC. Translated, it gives CASDPGQGWDEQYF.

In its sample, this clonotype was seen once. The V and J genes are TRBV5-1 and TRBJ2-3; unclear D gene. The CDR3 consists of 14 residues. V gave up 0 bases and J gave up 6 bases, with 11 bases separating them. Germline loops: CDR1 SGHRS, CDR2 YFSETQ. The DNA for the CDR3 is TGCGCCAGCAGCTTGGAACGAACGGCGGATACGCAGTATTTT. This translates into CASSLERTADTQYF. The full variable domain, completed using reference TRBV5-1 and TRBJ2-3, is KAGVTQTPRYLIKTRGQQVTLSCSPISGHRSVSWYQQTPGQGLQFLFEYFSETQRNKGNFPGRFSGRQFSNSRSEMNVSTLELGDSALYLCASSLERTADTQYFGPGTRLTVL.

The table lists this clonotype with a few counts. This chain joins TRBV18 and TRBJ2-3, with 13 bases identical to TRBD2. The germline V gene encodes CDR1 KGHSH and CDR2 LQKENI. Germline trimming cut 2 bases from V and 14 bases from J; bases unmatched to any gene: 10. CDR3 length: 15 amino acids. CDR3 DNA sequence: TGTGCCAGCTCACCAGAAACTAGCGGGGGGGCGGTGCTGTATTTT. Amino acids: CASSPETSGGAVLYF. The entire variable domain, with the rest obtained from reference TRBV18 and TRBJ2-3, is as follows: NAGVMQNPRHLVRRRGQEARLRCSPMKGHSHVYWYRQLPEEGLKFMVYLQKENIIDESGMPKERFSAEFPKEGPSILRIQQVVRGDSAAYFCASSPETSGGAVLYFGPGTRLTVL.

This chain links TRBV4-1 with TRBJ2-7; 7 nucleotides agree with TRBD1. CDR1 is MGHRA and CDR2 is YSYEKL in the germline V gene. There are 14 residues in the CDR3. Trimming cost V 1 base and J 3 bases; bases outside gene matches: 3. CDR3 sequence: CASSQVRQGYEQYF. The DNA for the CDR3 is TGCGCCAGCAGCCAAGTCCGACAGGGCTACGAGCAGTACTTC.

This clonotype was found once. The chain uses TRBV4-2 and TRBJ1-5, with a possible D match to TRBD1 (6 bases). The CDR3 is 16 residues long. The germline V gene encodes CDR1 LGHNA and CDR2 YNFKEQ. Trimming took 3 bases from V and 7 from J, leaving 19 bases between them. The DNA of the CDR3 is TGTGCCAGCAGCCACTCTGCAGGGGAGGGTAGGCAGCCCCAGCATTTT. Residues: CASSHSAGEGRQPQHF.

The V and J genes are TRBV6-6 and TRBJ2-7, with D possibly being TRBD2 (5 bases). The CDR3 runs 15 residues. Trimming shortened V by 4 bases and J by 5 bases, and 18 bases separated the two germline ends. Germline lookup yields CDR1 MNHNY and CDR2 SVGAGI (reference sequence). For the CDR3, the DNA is TGTGCCAGCAGTTCAGGTATGGGAGAGCAGAACGAGCAGTACTTC. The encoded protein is CASSSGMGEQNEQYF.

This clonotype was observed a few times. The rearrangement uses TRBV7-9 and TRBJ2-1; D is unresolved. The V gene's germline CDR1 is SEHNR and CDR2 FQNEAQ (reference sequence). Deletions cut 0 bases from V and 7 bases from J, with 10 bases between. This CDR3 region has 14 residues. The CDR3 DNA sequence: TGTGCCAGCAGCTTAGCGGCCAGCAGGAATGAGCAGTTCTTC. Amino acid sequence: CASSLAASRNEQFF. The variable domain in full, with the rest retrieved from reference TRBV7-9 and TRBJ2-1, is DTGVSQNPRHKITKRGQNVTFRCDPISEHNRLYWYRQTLGQGPEFLTYFQNEAQLEKSRLLSDRFSAERPKGSFSTLEIQRTEQGDSAMYLCASSLAASRNEQFFGPGTRLTVL.

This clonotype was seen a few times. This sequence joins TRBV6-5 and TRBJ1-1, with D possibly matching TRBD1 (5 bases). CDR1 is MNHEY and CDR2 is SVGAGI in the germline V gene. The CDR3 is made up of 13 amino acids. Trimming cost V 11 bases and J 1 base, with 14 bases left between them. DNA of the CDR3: TGTGCCGTTGCCCCGGGGCCGAACACTGAAGCTTTCTTT. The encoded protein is CAVAPGPNTEAFF.

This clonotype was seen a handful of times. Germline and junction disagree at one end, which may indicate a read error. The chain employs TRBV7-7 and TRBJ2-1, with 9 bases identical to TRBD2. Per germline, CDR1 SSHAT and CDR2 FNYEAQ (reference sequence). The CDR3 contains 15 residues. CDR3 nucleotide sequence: TGTGCTAGCAGCAACGCGGGGGGGTCCTACAATGAGCAGTTCTTC. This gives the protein CASSNAGGSYNEQFF.

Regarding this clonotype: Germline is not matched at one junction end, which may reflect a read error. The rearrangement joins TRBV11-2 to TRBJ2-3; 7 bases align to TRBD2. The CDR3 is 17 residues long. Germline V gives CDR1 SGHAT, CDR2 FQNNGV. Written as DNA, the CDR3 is TGTGCCAGCAGCTTAACTCCTAGCGGTAGAGGCACAGATGCGCAGTATTTT. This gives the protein CASSLTPSGRGTDAQYF.

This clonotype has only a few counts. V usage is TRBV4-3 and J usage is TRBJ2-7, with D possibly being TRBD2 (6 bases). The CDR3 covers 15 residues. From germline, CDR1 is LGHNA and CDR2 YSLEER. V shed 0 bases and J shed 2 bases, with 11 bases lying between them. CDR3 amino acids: CASSQERGITYEQYF. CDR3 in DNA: TGCGCCAGCAGCCAAGAACGGGGGATCACCTACGAGCAGTACTTC.

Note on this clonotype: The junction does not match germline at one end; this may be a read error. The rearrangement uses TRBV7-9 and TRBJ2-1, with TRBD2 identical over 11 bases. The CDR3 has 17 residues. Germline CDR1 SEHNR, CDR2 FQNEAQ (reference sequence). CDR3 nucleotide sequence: TGCGCCAGCAGCTTAGCCATGACTAGCGGGGCGCACAATGAGCAGTTCTTC. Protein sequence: CASSLAMTSGAHNEQFF.